This TCR beta chain emerged from a study of blood T cell repertoires in COVID-19. This CDR3 is 16 amino acids long. The germline V gene has CDR1 LNHDA and CDR2 SQIVND (reference sequence). V lost 3 bases and J lost 4, with 16 bases in between. Sequenced by immunoSEQ multiplex PCR; TCRdb stores in-frame clones only, minus some. This sample has around 200,000 clones, with 84% found just once. This receptor was taken from a human donor in a cohort sampled during active COVID-19. The sample comprised peripheral blood. The V gene is TRBV19, the J gene TRBJ1-5; D possibly corresponds to TRBD1 (5 bases). The chain's CDR3 is CASSMEGVLRNQPQHF. The CDR3 coding sequence is TGTGCCAGTAGTATGGAAGGGGTGCTTCGGAATCAGCCCCAGCATTTT.